This TCR beta chain was identified in a study of Graves' ophthalmopathy and Graves' hyperthyroidism. Points from the study as a whole: The majority of expanded thyroid clonotypes above 0.001 frequency also occurred in blood.

CDR3 length equals 15 residues. The ends lost 6 bases at V and 5 bases at J; junction bases unmatched: 9. Germline V lookup: CDR1 ENHRY, CDR2 SYGVKD. This clonotype was detected ten times or more. The antigen remains unidentified. CDR3 regions of TCR beta were amplified from RNA transcripts. Second-round multiplex PCR came after a first-round RT-PCR that employed HTBI primers. TCRdb re-analysed the multiplex PCR reads in MiXCR, keeping a single row per CDR3 protein. The table lists 500,000 to 600,000 distinct CDR3 sequences, 35% to 45% of them singletons. The rearrangement uses TRBV10-3 and TRBJ1-1, with 10 bases lining up with TRBD1. Sample: peripheral blood or thyroid tissue (not recorded which). The receptor was derived from an adult man with Graves' hyperthyroidism. The CDR3 sequence is CAIRREGQGGTEAFF. The DNA for the CDR3 is TGTGCCATCAGGAGGGAAGGACAGGGGGGTACTGAAGCTTTCTTT.